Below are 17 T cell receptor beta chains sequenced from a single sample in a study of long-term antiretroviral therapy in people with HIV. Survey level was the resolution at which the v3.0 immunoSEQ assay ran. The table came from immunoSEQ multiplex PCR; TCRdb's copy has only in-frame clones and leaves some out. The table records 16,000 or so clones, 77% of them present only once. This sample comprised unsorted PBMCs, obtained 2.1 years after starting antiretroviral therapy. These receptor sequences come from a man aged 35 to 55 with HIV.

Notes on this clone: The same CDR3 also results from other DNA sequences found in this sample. CDR3 DNA: TGTGCCAGCAGTTGGGGTTCTGGGGCCAACGTCCTGACTTTC. Its translation: CASSWGSGANVLTF. The rearrangement links TRBV27 to TRBJ2-6; D is undetermined. CDR3 length equals 14 residues. Trimming shortened V by 4 bases and J by 1 base, and 5 bases separated the two germline ends. CDR1 MNHEY and CDR2 SMNVEV come from the germline V gene (reference sequence).

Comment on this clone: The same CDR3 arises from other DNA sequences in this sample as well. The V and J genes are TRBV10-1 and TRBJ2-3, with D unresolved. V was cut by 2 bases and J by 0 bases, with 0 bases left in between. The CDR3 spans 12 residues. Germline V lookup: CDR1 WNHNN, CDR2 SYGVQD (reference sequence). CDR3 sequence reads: CASSESTDTQYF. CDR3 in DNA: TGCGCCAGCAGTGAGAGCACAGATACGCAGTATTTT.

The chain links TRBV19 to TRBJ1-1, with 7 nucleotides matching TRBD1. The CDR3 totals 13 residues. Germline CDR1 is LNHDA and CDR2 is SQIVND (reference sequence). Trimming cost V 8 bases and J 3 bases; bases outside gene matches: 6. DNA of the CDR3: TGTGCCAGTCGGGGGACAGCTTACACTGAAGCTTTCTTT. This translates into CASRGTAYTEAFF.

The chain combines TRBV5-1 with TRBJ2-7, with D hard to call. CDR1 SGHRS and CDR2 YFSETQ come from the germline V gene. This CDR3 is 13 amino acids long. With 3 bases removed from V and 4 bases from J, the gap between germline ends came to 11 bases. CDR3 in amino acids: CASSWATEYEQYF. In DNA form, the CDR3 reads TGCGCCAGCAGCTGGGCGACCGAGTACGAGCAGTACTTC.

CDR3: CASRNSGGMYEQYF. CDR3 sequence (DNA): TGTGCCAGCAGAAATAGCGGGGGGATGTACGAGCAGTACTTC. The rearrangement joins TRBV6-5 to TRBJ2-7, with 10 bases matching TRBD2. The CDR3 has 14 residues. J gave up 4 bases and V 6 bases, and 6 bases lay outside the gene matches. Germline loops: CDR1 MNHEY, CDR2 SVGAGI.

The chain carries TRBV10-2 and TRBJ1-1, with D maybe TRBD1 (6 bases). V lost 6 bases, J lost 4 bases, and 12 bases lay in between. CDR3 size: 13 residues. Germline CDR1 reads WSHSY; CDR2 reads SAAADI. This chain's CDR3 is CASRGGASTEAFF. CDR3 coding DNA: TGCGCCAGCAGGGGGGGCGCGTCCACTGAAGCTTTCTTT.

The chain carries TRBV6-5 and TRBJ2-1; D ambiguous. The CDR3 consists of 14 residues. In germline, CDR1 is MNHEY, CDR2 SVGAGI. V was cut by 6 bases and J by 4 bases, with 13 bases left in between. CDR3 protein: CASSEQGTYNEQFF. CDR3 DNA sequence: TGTGCCAGCAGCGAACAAGGAACTTACAATGAGCAGTTCTTC.

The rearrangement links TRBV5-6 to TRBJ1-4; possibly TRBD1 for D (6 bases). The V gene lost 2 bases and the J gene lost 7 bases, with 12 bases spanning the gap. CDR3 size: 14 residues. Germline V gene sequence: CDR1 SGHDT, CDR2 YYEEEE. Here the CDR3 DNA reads TGTGCCAGCAGCTTTCGACAGGAAGGTGAAAAACTGTTTTTT. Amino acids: CASSFRQEGEKLFF.

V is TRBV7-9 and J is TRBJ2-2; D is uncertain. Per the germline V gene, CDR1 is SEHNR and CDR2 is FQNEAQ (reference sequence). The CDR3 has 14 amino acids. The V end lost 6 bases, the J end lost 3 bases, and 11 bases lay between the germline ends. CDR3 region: CASSYTRDTGELFF. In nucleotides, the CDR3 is TGTGCCAGCAGTTATACACGGGACACCGGGGAGCTGTTTTTT. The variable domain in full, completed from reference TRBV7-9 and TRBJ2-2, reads DTGVSQNPRHKITKRGQNVTFRCDPISEHNRLYWYRQTLGQGPEFLTYFQNEAQLEKSRLLSDRFSAERPKGSFSTLEIQRTEQGDSAMYLCASSYTRDTGELFFGEGSRLTVL.

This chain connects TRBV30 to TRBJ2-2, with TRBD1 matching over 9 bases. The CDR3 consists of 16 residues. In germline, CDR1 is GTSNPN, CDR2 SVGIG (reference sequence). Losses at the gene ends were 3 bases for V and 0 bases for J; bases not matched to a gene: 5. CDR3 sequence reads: CAWRKQGASNTGELFF. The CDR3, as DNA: TGTGCCTGGAGGAAACAGGGGGCTTCGAACACCGGGGAGCTGTTTTTT.

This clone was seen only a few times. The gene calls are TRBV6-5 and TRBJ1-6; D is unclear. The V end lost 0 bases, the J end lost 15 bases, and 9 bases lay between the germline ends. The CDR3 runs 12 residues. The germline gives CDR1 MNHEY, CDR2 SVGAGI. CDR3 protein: CASSYSSGVLHF. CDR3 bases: TGTGCCAGCAGTTACTCGAGCGGGGTCCTCCACTTT.

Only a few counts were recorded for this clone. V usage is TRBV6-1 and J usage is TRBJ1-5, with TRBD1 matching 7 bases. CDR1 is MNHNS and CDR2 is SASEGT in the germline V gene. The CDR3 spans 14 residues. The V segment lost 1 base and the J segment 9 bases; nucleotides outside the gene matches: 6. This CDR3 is CASSEGRGNWPQHF. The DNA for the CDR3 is TGTGCCAGCAGTGAAGGCAGGGGGAATTGGCCCCAGCATTTT.

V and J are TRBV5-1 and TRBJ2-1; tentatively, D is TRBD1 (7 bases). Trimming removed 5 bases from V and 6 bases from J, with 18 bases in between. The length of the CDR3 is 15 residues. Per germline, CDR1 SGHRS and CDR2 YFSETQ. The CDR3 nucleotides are TGCGCCAGCAGGGCTCAGGGGGAGCGGGCCAATGAGCAGTTCTTC. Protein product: CASRAQGERANEQFF.

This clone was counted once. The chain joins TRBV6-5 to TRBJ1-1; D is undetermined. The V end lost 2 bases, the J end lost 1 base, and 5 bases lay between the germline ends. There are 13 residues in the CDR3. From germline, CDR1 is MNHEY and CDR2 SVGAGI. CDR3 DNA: TGTGCCAGCAGTTACCTGGGGAACACTGAAGCTTTCTTT. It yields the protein CASSYLGNTEAFF.

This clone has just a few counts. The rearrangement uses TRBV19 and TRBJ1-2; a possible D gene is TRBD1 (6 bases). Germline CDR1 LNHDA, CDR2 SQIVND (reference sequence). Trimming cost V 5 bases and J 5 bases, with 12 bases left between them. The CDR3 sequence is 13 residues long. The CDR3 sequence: CASSQTGRYGYTF. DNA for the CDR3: TGTGCCAGTAGTCAAACAGGGCGTTATGGCTACACCTTC.

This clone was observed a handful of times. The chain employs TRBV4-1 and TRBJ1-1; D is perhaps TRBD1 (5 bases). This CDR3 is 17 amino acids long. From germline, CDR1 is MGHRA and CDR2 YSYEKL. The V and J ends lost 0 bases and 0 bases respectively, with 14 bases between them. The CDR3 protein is CASSQDPRQSMNTEAFF. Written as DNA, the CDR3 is TGCGCCAGCAGCCAAGACCCACGACAGAGTATGAACACTGAAGCTTTCTTT.

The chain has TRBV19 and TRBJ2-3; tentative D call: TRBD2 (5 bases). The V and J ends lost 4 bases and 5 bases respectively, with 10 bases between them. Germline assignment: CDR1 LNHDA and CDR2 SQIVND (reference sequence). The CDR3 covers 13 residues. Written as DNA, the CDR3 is TGTGCCAGTAGTACGGGGAATGAAGATACGCAGTATTTT. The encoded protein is CASSTGNEDTQYF.